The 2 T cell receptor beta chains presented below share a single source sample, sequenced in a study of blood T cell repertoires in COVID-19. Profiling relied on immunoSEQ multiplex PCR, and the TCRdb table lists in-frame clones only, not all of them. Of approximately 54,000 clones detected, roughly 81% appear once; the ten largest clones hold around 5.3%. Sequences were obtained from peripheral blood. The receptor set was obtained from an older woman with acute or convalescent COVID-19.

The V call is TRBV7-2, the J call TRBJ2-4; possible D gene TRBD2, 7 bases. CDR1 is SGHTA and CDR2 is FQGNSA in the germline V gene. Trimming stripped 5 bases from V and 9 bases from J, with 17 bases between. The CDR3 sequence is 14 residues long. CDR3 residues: CASSRPGGGGIQYF. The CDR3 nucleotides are TGTGCCAGCAGCCGCCCGGGGGGCGGGGGCATTCAGTACTTC.

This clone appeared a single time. The CDR3 is CASSGTSGQETQYF. The CDR3 DNA is TGTGCCAGTAGCGGGACTAGCGGGCAAGAGACCCAGTACTTC. The genes are TRBV19 and TRBJ2-5, with 12 positions matching TRBD2. V lost 6 bases, J lost 2 bases, and 1 base stayed unmatched. This CDR3 region has 14 residues. Germline V lookup: CDR1 LNHDA, CDR2 SQIVND (reference sequence).